Below, 17 T cell receptor beta chains from the same sample are listed, as sequenced in a study of tumor-infiltrating lymphocytes in primary liver carcinoma. Unsorted whole blood yielded blood RNA, and germline DNA was extracted as well. Constant-region priming of 500 ng total RNA yielded TCR beta cDNA. Library construction for TCR beta comprised three nested multiplex PCR rounds performed with slightly modified ARM-PCR. Investigators reported that the first two PCR rounds, at 10 cycles each, used TRBV1-TRBV30 forward primers with a C-beta reverse primer. TCRdb used MiXCR to reprocess the multiplex PCR reads, holding one entry per CDR3 protein. The sample has almost 200,000 distinct CDR3 sequences; about two thirds are singletons. Sequenced input: peripheral blood. The receptors stem from a woman in her sixties or seventies with primary liver carcinoma and hepatitis B virus infection.

Comment on this clonotype: This may be a read error, as it is one base from a much larger clone. The chain recombines TRBV6-6 with TRBJ2-3; D remains ambiguous. CDR1 and CDR2 from the germline V gene are MNHNY and SVGAGI (reference sequence). The CDR3 length is 15 residues. The CDR3 sequence: CASSFPSDGTNTQYF. CDR3 in DNA: TGTGCCAGCAGTTTCCCATCGGACGGCACAAATACGCAGTATTTT.

This clonotype was recorded a few times. The genes are TRBV28 and TRBJ2-1, with TRBD2 identical over 7 bases. The CDR3 runs to 14 residues. J lost 6 bases, V lost 3 bases, and 5 bases had no gene match. Germline values: CDR1 MDHEN, CDR2 SYDVKM. The CDR3 DNA reads as TGTGCCAGCAGTTTCTCCGGGACTATCAATGAGCAGTTCTTC. This gives the protein CASSFSGTINEQFF.

With regard to this clonotype: This may be a read error, as it is one base from a much larger clone. J is TRBJ2-1 and V is TRBV7-9, with TRBD2 identical over 12 bases. The CDR3 has 15 amino acids. Looked up from germline, CDR1 is SEHNR and CDR2 is FQNEAQ (reference sequence). Here the CDR3 DNA reads TGTGCCAGCAGCCCGGGACTAGCGGGTGACAATGAGCATTTCTTC. Protein product: CASSPGLAGDNEHFF.

This clonotype is a singleton in its sample. Its ends do not fully match the called genes, so a read error is possible. The chain is built from TRBV5-1 and TRBJ2-2; possible D gene TRBD2, 5 bases. The CDR3 is made up of 15 amino acids. CDR1 is SGHRS and CDR2 is YFSETQ in the germline V gene. The DNA of the CDR3 is TGCGCCAGCAGCTTAGGGCGGGTGAACACCGGGGATCTGTTTTTT. It is translated as CASSLGRVNTGDLFF.

Notes on this clonotype: Because the CDR3 is missing its conserved closing phenylalanine or tryptophan, this is likely a read error. The chain employs TRBV6-1 and TRBJ2-3; the D is unclear. The CDR3 consists of 12 residues. Germline V gene lookup returns CDR1 MNHNS and CDR2 SASEGT. The V and J ends lost 7 bases and 8 bases respectively, with 13 bases between them. CDR3 amino acids: CASKSLTATQYV. The CDR3 coding sequence is TGTGCCAGCAAATCTCTAACGGCTACGCAGTATGTT.

The J gene is TRBJ2-7, the V gene TRBV11-2; D is unresolved. CDR1 and CDR2 from the germline V gene are SGHAT and FQNNGV. CDR3 length: 14 amino acids. With 3 bases removed from V and 5 bases from J, the gap between germline ends came to 14 bases. CDR3 coding DNA: TGTGCCAGCAGCTTGGCAGGCAAATCCAACGAGCAGTACTTC. Amino acids: CASSLAGKSNEQYF.

Points on this clonotype: The junction shows a germline mismatch at one end, possibly a read error. The genes are TRBV5-4 and TRBJ2-4; D not resolved. This CDR3 spans 15 amino acids. Germline assignment: CDR1 SGHNT and CDR2 YYREEE (reference sequence). For the CDR3, the DNA is TGTGCCAGCAGCTCCCCGGCAAGCGACAAAAGCATTCAGTACTTC. Translation: CASSSPASDKSIQYF.

This clonotype was detected once. An end of the junction differs from the germline gene, which may be a read error. V is TRBV11-1 and J is TRBJ2-7, with TRBD2 as a possible D gene (6 bases). There are 15 residues in the CDR3. CDR1 SGHAT and CDR2 FQDESV come from the germline V gene (reference sequence). The CDR3 DNA is TGTTCCAGCAGCCCTCAGATAGCAGGACTACGCGAGCAGTACTTC. Its translation is CSSSPQIAGLREQYF. Drawing the rest from reference TRBV11-1 and TRBJ2-7, the complete variable domain is EAEVAQSPRYKITEKSQAVAFWCDPISGHATLYWYRQILGQGPELLVQFQDESVVDDSQLPKDRFSAERLKGVDSTLKIQPAELGDSAMYLCSSSPQIAGLREQYFGPGTRLTVT.

The V and J genes are TRBV30 and TRBJ2-6; TRBD2 matches 7 bases. With V trimmed by 3 bases and J by 8 bases, 7 bases remained unmatched. Germline V CDR1 and CDR2: GTSNPN, SVGIG (reference sequence). The CDR3 runs 14 residues. CDR3 amino acids: CAWSLLGGTNVLTF. CDR3 coding DNA: TGTGCCTGGAGCCTACTGGGGGGGACCAACGTCCTGACTTTC.

Notes on this clonotype: One junction end disagrees with the germline gene, perhaps due to a read error. The chain couples TRBV11-2 to TRBJ2-5; weak D call: TRBD1 (6 bases). Germline-derived CDR1 and CDR2 are SGHAT and FQNNGV. The CDR3 covers 14 residues. The CDR3 here is CTSSIWGPGETQYF. CDR3 bases: TGTACCAGCAGTATCTGGGGGCCAGGGGAGACCCAGTACTTC.

Concerning this clonotype itself: Since no conserved phenylalanine or tryptophan closes the CDR3, a read error is the likely cause. The gene calls are TRBV7-9 and TRBJ1-2; D ambiguous. This CDR3 is 14 amino acids long. The germline V gene encodes CDR1 SEHNR and CDR2 FQNEAQ (reference sequence). Trimming pared 0 bases from V and 6 bases from J, leaving 11 bases between. CDR3 sequence reads: CASSLASLGNGYTL. CDR3 nucleotide sequence: TGTGCCAGCAGCTTAGCGTCCCTGGGGAATGGCTACACCCTC.

In nucleotides, the CDR3 is TGTGCCAGCAGTCCCCGAGGCAAAGGAGGCACTGAAGCTTTCTTT. This encodes CASSPRGKGGTEAFF. The chain carries TRBV28 and TRBJ1-1; D ambiguous. This CDR3 contains 15 residues. Germline loops: CDR1 MDHEN, CDR2 SYDVKM. The germline V and J ends were trimmed by 5 bases and 4 bases, with 17 bases remaining between them.

V gene TRBV4-2 combines with J gene TRBJ2-1, with TRBD2 identical over 8 bases. The V gene's germline CDR1 is LGHNA and CDR2 YNFKEQ. Trimming cost V 2 bases and J 9 bases; bases outside gene matches: 12. The CDR3 runs to 16 residues. CDR3 residues: CASSQNRVSGMGEQFF. CDR3 DNA sequence: TGTGCCAGCAGCCAAAATAGGGTTAGCGGGATGGGTGAGCAGTTCTTC.

A word on this clonotype: A read error is possible here, since a much larger clone lies one base away. V gene TRBV6-6 combines with J gene TRBJ2-7; a possible D gene is TRBD1 (5 bases). Germline-derived CDR1 and CDR2 are MNHNY and SVGAGI (reference sequence). The CDR3 has 15 amino acids. V gave up 6 bases and J gave up 0 bases, with 15 bases separating them. CDR3 bases: TGTGCCAGCAGCCCAGTGATAGGGGTCTCCTACGAGCAGTACTTC. Translating gives CASSPVIGVSYEQYF.

On this clonotype: A much larger clone differs from this one at a single base, so this may be a read error. J is TRBJ1-2 and V is TRBV29-1; no clear D. Germline V gene data show CDR1 as SQVTM and CDR2 as ANQGSEA. There are 11 residues in the CDR3. CDR3 sequence (DNA): TGCAGCGTTGGGGCAGGAGATGGCTGCACCTTC. Translating it yields CSVGAGDGCTF.

Points on this clonotype: Sequence at one end of the junction differs from germline and may be a read error. This chain links TRBV7-8 with TRBJ1-1, with no clear D. CDR3 length equals 12 residues. Germline loops: CDR1 SGHVS, CDR2 FQNEAQ. The CDR3 loop is CASSLGMGEAFF. The DNA of the CDR3 is TGCGCCAGCAGCTTAGGGATGGGTGAAGCCTTCTTT.

This rearrangement joins TRBV24-1 to TRBJ1-2; D not resolved. The V gene's germline CDR1 is KGHDR and CDR2 SFDVKD. The CDR3 consists of 12 residues. The V and J ends lost 0 bases and 5 bases respectively, with 3 bases between them. The DNA of the CDR3 is TGTGCCACCAGTGATTTGAGGTATGGCTACACCTTC. Its translation is CATSDLRYGYTF.